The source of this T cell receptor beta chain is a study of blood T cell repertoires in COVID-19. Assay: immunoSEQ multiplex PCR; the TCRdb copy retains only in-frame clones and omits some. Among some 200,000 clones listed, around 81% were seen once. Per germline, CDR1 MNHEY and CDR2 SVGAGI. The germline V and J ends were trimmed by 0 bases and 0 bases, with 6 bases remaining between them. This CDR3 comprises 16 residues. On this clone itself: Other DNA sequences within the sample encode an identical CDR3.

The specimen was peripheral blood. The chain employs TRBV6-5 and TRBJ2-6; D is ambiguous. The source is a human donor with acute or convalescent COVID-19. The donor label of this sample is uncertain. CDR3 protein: CASSYSRPSGANVLTF. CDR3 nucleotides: TGTGCCAGCAGTTACTCGAGGCCCTCTGGGGCCAACGTCCTGACTTTC.